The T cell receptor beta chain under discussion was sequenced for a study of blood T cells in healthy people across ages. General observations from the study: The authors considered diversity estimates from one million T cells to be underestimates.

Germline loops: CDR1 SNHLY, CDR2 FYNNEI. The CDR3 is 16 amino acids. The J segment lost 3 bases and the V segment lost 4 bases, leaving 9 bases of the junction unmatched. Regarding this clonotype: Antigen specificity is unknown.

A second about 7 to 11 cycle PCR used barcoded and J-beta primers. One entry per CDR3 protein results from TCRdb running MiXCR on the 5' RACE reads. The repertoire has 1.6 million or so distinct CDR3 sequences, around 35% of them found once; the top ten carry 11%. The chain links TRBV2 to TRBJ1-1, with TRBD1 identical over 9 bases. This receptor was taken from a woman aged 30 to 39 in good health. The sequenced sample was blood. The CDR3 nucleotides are TGTGCCAGCAGTGGGGGACAGGGTCAGTGGGACACTGAAGCTTTCTTT. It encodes CASSGGQGQWDTEAFF.